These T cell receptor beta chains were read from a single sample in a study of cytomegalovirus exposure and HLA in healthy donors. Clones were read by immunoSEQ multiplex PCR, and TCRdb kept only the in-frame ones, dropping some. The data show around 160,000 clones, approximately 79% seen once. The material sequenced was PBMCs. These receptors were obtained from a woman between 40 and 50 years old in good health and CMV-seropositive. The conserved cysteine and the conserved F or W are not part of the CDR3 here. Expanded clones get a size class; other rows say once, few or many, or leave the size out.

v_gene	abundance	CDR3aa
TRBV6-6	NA	ASSYGASSYNSPFH
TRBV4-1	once	ASSVRSGQTTTGELF
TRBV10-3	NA	AISEKASGVYEQY
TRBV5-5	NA	ASNEPGQVSEQY
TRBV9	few	ASSVNNRVPGNTIY
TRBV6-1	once	ASSDLDRATALH
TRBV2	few	ASSLSRDPTYEQY
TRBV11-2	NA	ASSLVDSTDTQY
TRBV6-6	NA	ASSEPGGRAF
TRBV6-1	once	ASNRGDYEQY
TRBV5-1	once	ASSVPSGANVLT
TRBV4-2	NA	ASSQDLRGPEETQY
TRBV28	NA	ASSLSGTSGRQF
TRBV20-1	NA	SARDADRKY
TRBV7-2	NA	ASSLHQGSTNTEAF
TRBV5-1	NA	ASSFEGGPWDTQY
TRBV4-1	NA	ASSFLRDRAYEQY
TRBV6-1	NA	ASSPTGGVYGYT
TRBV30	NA	AWQGLNTEAF
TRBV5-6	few	ASSLGGQNYGYT
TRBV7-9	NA	SSRSPQPGQGNEKLF
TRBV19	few	ATQGRGIQPQH
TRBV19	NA	ASSTTGGRQPQH
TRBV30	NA	AWTGANYGYT